Presented here are 10 T cell receptor beta chains from one specimen sequenced in a study of CD8 T cells in ankylosing spondylitis. The study's findings and limits: Apparently characteristic of ankylosing spondylitis blood was a TCR beta motif (about eight highly homologous variants).

What these receptors recognize is not known. In TCRdb, the 5' RACE reads were re-called with MiXCR into one record per CDR3 protein. The sample lists roughly 440,000 distinct CDR3 sequences, 15% to 20% occurring once. The material sequenced was blood, either unsorted or a sorted T cell fraction (not recorded which). The receptors here all came from a male donor with ankylosing spondylitis.

This clonotype was detected a few times. The genes are TRBV25-1 and TRBJ1-1; a possible D gene is TRBD1 (6 bases). With 3 bases removed from V and 8 bases from J, the gap between germline ends came to 16 bases. The CDR3 runs to 14 residues. From germline, CDR1 is MGHDK and CDR2 SYGVNS. CDR3 protein: CASSDYGRGREAFF. CDR3 nucleotides: TGTGCCAGCAGTGATTACGGCAGGGGCAGGGAAGCTTTCTTT.

This chain uses TRBV5-5 with TRBJ2-5; D is ambiguous. This CDR3 spans 15 amino acids. The germline V gene has CDR1 SGHKS and CDR2 YYEKEE (reference sequence). Deletions cut 1 base from V and 2 bases from J, with 12 bases between. Here the CDR3 reads CASSLMDGLQETQYF. The CDR3 DNA follows: TGTGCCAGCAGCTTGATGGACGGATTACAAGAGACCCAGTACTTC.

The V gene is TRBV3-1, the J gene TRBJ2-7; D remains unclear. V was pared by 4 bases and J by 2 bases, with 12 bases between. Germline CDR1 and CDR2: LGHDT and YNNKEL (reference sequence). CDR3 length: 14 residues. The CDR3 DNA is TGTGCCAGCAGCCCCACGGGCAAAACCTACGAGCAGTACTTC. Protein product: CASSPTGKTYEQYF.

The V call is TRBV5-1, the J call TRBJ1-1; TRBD1 might be the D (5 bases). The CDR3 has 14 residues. Germline CDR1 is SGHRS and CDR2 is YFSETQ. Trimming pared 4 bases from V and 6 bases from J, leaving 16 bases between. CDR3 protein: CASSTKTVLSEAFF. DNA of the CDR3: TGCGCCAGCAGCACCAAGACAGTTTTGTCTGAAGCTTTCTTT.

This clonotype has more than one count but fewer than ten. The genes are TRBV5-5 and TRBJ1-5; possible D gene TRBD1, 6 bases. Germline V lookup: CDR1 SGHKS, CDR2 YYEKEE (reference sequence). V lost 4 bases and J 5 bases, leaving 16 bases between the germline ends. The CDR3 length is 15 residues. The CDR3 reads CASSPDRVKYQPQHF. CDR3 in DNA: TGTGCCAGCAGCCCGGACAGAGTGAAGTATCAGCCCCAGCATTTT.

At least ten counts were recorded for this clonotype. This sequence joins TRBV12-3 or TRBV12-4 and TRBJ1-1, with a tentative D call TRBD1 (6 bases). Deletions cut 5 bases from V and 3 bases from J, with 13 bases between. This CDR3 is built from 14 residues. The CDR3 DNA is TGTGCCAGCAGTGAACAGGGCATGGACACTGAAGCTTTCTTT. Translated, it gives CASSEQGMDTEAFF.

The CDR3 DNA reads as TGCGCCAGCAGCTTGGTCCAAGATCCCACAGATACGCAGTATTTT. It encodes CASSLVQDPTDTQYF. V and J are TRBV5-1 and TRBJ2-3; the D is unclear. Deletions cut 0 bases from V and 2 bases from J, with 10 bases between. This CDR3 is built from 15 residues. CDR1 and CDR2 from the germline V gene are SGHRS and YFSETQ.

The chain uses TRBV2 and TRBJ1-1, with D perhaps TRBD1 (5 bases). Per the germline V gene, CDR1 is SNHLY and CDR2 is FYNNEI. V was cut by 7 bases and J by 1 base, with 10 bases left in between. The CDR3 length is 13 residues. Here the CDR3 DNA reads TGTGCCAGCACGGGGGAAGCGAACACTGAAGCTTTCTTT. Its protein product is CASTGEANTEAFF.

The genes are TRBV5-1 and TRBJ2-5; tentatively, D is TRBD2 (5 bases). CDR1 and CDR2 (germline): SGHRS, YFSETQ. The CDR3 consists of 13 residues. V was trimmed by 5 bases and J by 1 base, leaving 9 bases between them. The chain's CDR3 is CASRGAGQETQYF. CDR3 DNA: TGCGCCAGCAGGGGAGCAGGCCAAGAGACCCAGTACTTC. The entire variable domain, with the rest obtained from reference TRBV5-1 and TRBJ2-5, is as follows: KAGVTQTPRYLIKTRGQQVTLSCSPISGHRSVSWYQQTPGQGLQFLFEYFSETQRNKGNFPGRFSGRQFSNSRSEMNVSTLELGDSALYLCASRGAGQETQYFGPGTRLLVL.

Ten or more counts support this clonotype. The genes are TRBV7-2 and TRBJ2-3; 12 nucleotides agree with TRBD2. CDR1 and CDR2 from the germline V gene are SGHTA and FQGNSA. CDR3 length: 17 residues. Trimming removed 3 bases from V and 5 bases from J; junction bases left unmatched: 9. The CDR3 DNA is TGTGCCAGCAGCTTTCGTCTAGCGGGAGGGCAGAGAGATACGCAGTATTTT. Translating it yields CASSFRLAGGQRDTQYF.